This T cell receptor (beta chain) appears in the sequencing data of a study of CD8 T cells in cerebrospinal fluid in Alzheimer's disease. This clonotype is called medium-sized based on its frequency. The CDR3 loop spans 12 amino acids. CDR1 MDHEN and CDR2 SYDVKM come from the germline V gene. TCRdb reanalyzed the 10x single-cell sequencing reads and collapses them to one entry per CDR3 protein, without DNA. The sample has some 1,200 distinct CDR3 sequences. The sequenced sample was cerebrospinal fluid. The V call is TRBV28, the J call TRBJ2-7; TCRdb names TRBD2, which stays unverified in the absence of DNA. The TCR originated in a human donor with Parkinson's disease. CDR3 protein: CASSLDSNEQYF.